This T cell receptor (beta chain) was recorded in a study of neurological immune-mediated disorders. The study's findings and limits: Falling below healthy controls, multiple sclerosis showed the least TCR clonal expansion, while HTLV-1-associated myelopathy showed the most.

Each CDR3 protein gets one entry after TCRdb re-called the 5' RACE reads with MiXCR. The repertoire holds about 35,000 distinct CDR3 sequences, with 3.8% as singletons. This clonotype was observed many times. The target antigen is unknown. From germline, CDR1 is SGHTA and CDR2 FQGNSA. This CDR3 region has 13 residues. V lost 5 bases to trimming and J lost 6 bases, with 12 bases between them. The chain couples TRBV7-2 to TRBJ2-3; D gene unclear. Sequences were obtained from PBMCs. The sequence derives from a man younger than 40 with multiple sclerosis. This CDR3 reads CASSRNSLDTQYF. CDR3 nucleotide sequence: TGTGCCAGCAGCCGGAATAGTCTGGATACGCAGTATTTT.